A selection of T cell receptor beta chains follows, all from one sample in a study of blood T cell repertoires in COVID-19. Here immunoSEQ multiplex PCR was the method, and the copy in TCRdb shows in-frame clones only, minus some. This table holds 120,000 to 150,000 clones, 80% to 90% found once. The sample consisted of peripheral blood. Receptor source: a man aged 50-60 years who had recovered from COVID-19. Both conserved end residues are part of each CDR3. D genes are given only for firm matches. Only some rows state a clone size, as once, few, many or a class for expanded clones.

d_call: TRBD1
v_call: TRBV9
clone_size: NA
j_call: TRBJ1-1
cdr3_nt: TGTGCCAGCAGCGTCGGGGACAGGTCTGAAGCTTTCTTT
cdr3_aa: CASSVGDRSEAFF

d_call: NA
v_call: TRBV3-1/TRBV3-2
clone_size: NA
j_call: TRBJ1-6
cdr3_nt: TGTGCCAGCAGCCCGCCTGAAGGGGGCTATAATTCACCCCTCCACTTT
cdr3_aa: CASSPPEGGYNSPLHF

d_call: NA
v_call: TRBV11-2
clone_size: few
j_call: TRBJ1-1
cdr3_nt: TGTGCCAGCAGCTCCGGCCCACCGGGCACTGAAGCTTTCTTT
cdr3_aa: CASSSGPPGTEAFF

d_call: NA
v_call: TRBV7-2
clone_size: NA
j_call: TRBJ2-6
cdr3_nt: TGTGCCAGCAGCTTAGGGGCACAGGGCTCGGCTGGGGCCAACGTCCTGACTTTC
cdr3_aa: CASSLGAQGSAGANVLTF

d_call: TRBD1
v_call: TRBV27
clone_size: NA
j_call: TRBJ1-1
cdr3_nt: TGTGCCAGCAGTTTAGCCGGGACAGGGGTTTTCTTT
cdr3_aa: CASSLAGTGVFF

d_call: NA
v_call: TRBV6-4
clone_size: NA
j_call: TRBJ2-1
cdr3_nt: TGTGCCAGCAGTGACTCTCTGGCAGGCTACAATGAGCAGTTCTTC
cdr3_aa: CASSDSLAGYNEQFF

d_call: NA
v_call: TRBV7-2
clone_size: few
j_call: TRBJ1-6
cdr3_nt: TGTGCCAGCAGCTTAGCCGCGGGATCACCCCTCCACTTT
cdr3_aa: CASSLAAGSPLHF

d_call: TRBD1
v_call: TRBV9
clone_size: few
j_call: TRBJ1-2
cdr3_nt: TGTGCCAGTTCCGGAACAGGGGTATTTAACTATGGCTACACCTTC
cdr3_aa: CASSGTGVFNYGYTF

d_call: NA
v_call: TRBV18
clone_size: NA
j_call: TRBJ1-1
cdr3_nt: TGTGCCAGCTCACCCGCCAGGGGCAACACTGAAGCTTTCTTT
cdr3_aa: CASSPARGNTEAFF

d_call: TRBD2
v_call: TRBV5-4
clone_size: once
j_call: TRBJ2-3
cdr3_nt: TGTGCCAGCAGCTTCAACGGGGGGGCCCCGGATAGCACAGATACGCAGTATTTT
cdr3_aa: CASSFNGGAPDSTDTQYF

d_call: NA
v_call: TRBV7-7
clone_size: once
j_call: TRBJ2-5
cdr3_nt: TGTGCCAGCAGCTTAGAGGTCGTGGGCAGGGGACAAGAGACCCAGTACTTC
cdr3_aa: CASSLEVVGRGQETQYF

d_call: TRBD2
v_call: TRBV7-2
clone_size: NA
j_call: TRBJ2-2
cdr3_nt: TGTGCCAGCAGCTTACATCCTAGCGGGGGGCCCAACACCGGGGAGCTGTTTTTT
cdr3_aa: CASSLHPSGGPNTGELFF

d_call: TRBD1
v_call: TRBV5-4
clone_size: NA
j_call: TRBJ2-3
cdr3_nt: TGTGCCAGCAGCGGGACAGGGAAGAACCGCACAGATACGCAGTATTTT
cdr3_aa: CASSGTGKNRTDTQYF

d_call: NA
v_call: TRBV5-1
clone_size: NA
j_call: TRBJ2-3
cdr3_nt: TGCGCCAGTCGGGACTCCCAGGGGGCAGATACGCAGTATTTT
cdr3_aa: CASRDSQGADTQYF

d_call: NA
v_call: TRBV11-2
clone_size: NA
j_call: TRBJ2-3
cdr3_nt: TGTGCCAGCAGCCTGGGCCGAGGTCGCGGGGGCGTCACAGATACGCAGTATTTT
cdr3_aa: CASSLGRGRGGVTDTQYF

d_call: NA
v_call: TRBV27
clone_size: NA
j_call: TRBJ2-3
cdr3_nt: TGTGCCAGCAGTCCCCGGGTCGGAACAGATACGCAGTATTTT
cdr3_aa: CASSPRVGTDTQYF

d_call: NA
v_call: TRBV6-2/TRBV6-3
clone_size: NA
j_call: TRBJ2-7
cdr3_nt: TGTGCCAGCAGCCCCGCTGGGCAGGGCAAATACGAGCAGTACTTC
cdr3_aa: CASSPAGQGKYEQYF

d_call: TRBD1
v_call: TRBV27
clone_size: NA
j_call: TRBJ2-3
cdr3_nt: TGTGCCAGCAGTTTACAGGGGGCATCACCCACAGATACGCAGTATTTT
cdr3_aa: CASSLQGASPTDTQYF

d_call: TRBD2
v_call: TRBV28
clone_size: NA
j_call: TRBJ2-5
cdr3_nt: TGTGCCAGCACCTCTTCCGGGACTAGCGGGGGGTTCCAAGAGACCCAGTACTTC
cdr3_aa: CASTSSGTSGGFQETQYF

d_call: TRBD2
v_call: TRBV7-6
clone_size: NA
j_call: TRBJ2-2
cdr3_nt: TGTGCCAGCAGCTTGGCCCTAGCGGGGGTCAACACCGGGGAGCTGTTTTTT
cdr3_aa: CASSLALAGVNTGELFF

d_call: NA
v_call: TRBV14
clone_size: NA
j_call: TRBJ2-1
cdr3_nt: TGTGCCAGCAGCCAAGAAGTCAGGTTCTCCTACAATGAGCAGTTCTTC
cdr3_aa: CASSQEVRFSYNEQFF

d_call: NA
v_call: TRBV7-2
clone_size: few
j_call: TRBJ2-7
cdr3_nt: TGTGCCAGCAGCGGGGCAGTCTCCTACGAGCAGTACTTC
cdr3_aa: CASSGAVSYEQYF

d_call: TRBD2
v_call: TRBV6-6
clone_size: NA
j_call: TRBJ2-3
cdr3_nt: TGTGCCAGCAGTCCCAGACTAGCGGGGGGCTCGCCGGATACGCAGTATTTT
cdr3_aa: CASSPRLAGGSPDTQYF

d_call: TRBD2
v_call: TRBV19
clone_size: NA
j_call: TRBJ2-7
cdr3_nt: TGTGCCAGTAGTCCCCTAGCGGGGGGATCCTACGAGCAGTACTTC
cdr3_aa: CASSPLAGGSYEQYF

d_call: TRBD2
v_call: TRBV19
clone_size: NA
j_call: TRBJ2-1
cdr3_nt: TGTGCCAGTAGTATACAACCGCTAGCGGGGGGAACAGATGAGCAGTTCTTC
cdr3_aa: CASSIQPLAGGTDEQFF

d_call: TRBD1
v_call: TRBV6-2/TRBV6-3
clone_size: NA
j_call: TRBJ2-7
cdr3_nt: TGTGCCAGCAGTCGGACAGGATGGACCTACGAGCAGTACTTC
cdr3_aa: CASSRTGWTYEQYF

d_call: NA
v_call: TRBV6-5
clone_size: NA
j_call: TRBJ1-5
cdr3_nt: TGTGCCAGCAGTTACTCGGGCGACACAGGCGAGCCCCAGCATTTT
cdr3_aa: CASSYSGDTGEPQHF

d_call: TRBD1
v_call: TRBV4-3
clone_size: NA
j_call: TRBJ2-3
cdr3_nt: TGCGCCAGCAGCCAAGATGGCGGACAGGCAACTAGCACAGATACGCAGTATTTT
cdr3_aa: CASSQDGGQATSTDTQYF

d_call: TRBD2
v_call: TRBV27
clone_size: NA
j_call: TRBJ2-7
cdr3_nt: TGTGCCAGCAGTCCCCGGGGGGGTTTCTACGAGCAGTACTTC
cdr3_aa: CASSPRGGFYEQYF

d_call: TRBD2
v_call: TRBV9
clone_size: NA
j_call: TRBJ2-7
cdr3_nt: TGTGCCAGCAGCGTGGGCGGGGGGATCAACGAGCAGTACTTC
cdr3_aa: CASSVGGGINEQYF

d_call: NA
v_call: TRBV14
clone_size: NA
j_call: TRBJ1-3
cdr3_nt: TGTGCCAGCAGCCCGGCTGGGGGGGGGAGCGCTGGAAACACCATATATTTT
cdr3_aa: CASSPAGGGSAGNTIYF

d_call: TRBD1
v_call: TRBV19
clone_size: NA
j_call: TRBJ2-2
cdr3_nt: TGTGCCAGTAGTATACCGGACAGGGGGCTCACCGGGGAGCTGTTTTTT
cdr3_aa: CASSIPDRGLTGELFF

d_call: TRBD1
v_call: TRBV4-1
clone_size: NA
j_call: TRBJ1-1
cdr3_nt: TGCGCCAGCAGGGCCACAGGGGGAGGCACTGAAGCTTTCTTT
cdr3_aa: CASRATGGGTEAFF

d_call: TRBD1
v_call: TRBV2
clone_size: NA
j_call: TRBJ2-5
cdr3_nt: TGTGCCAGCAGTGCCGGCCCCGGGACAGGAGAGACCCAGTACTTC
cdr3_aa: CASSAGPGTGETQYF

d_call: TRBD1
v_call: TRBV7-9
clone_size: NA
j_call: TRBJ1-5
cdr3_nt: TGTGCCAGCAGCCCAAGGACAGGGAGCAATCAGCCCCAGCATTTT
cdr3_aa: CASSPRTGSNQPQHF

d_call: NA
v_call: TRBV10-3
clone_size: NA
j_call: TRBJ2-5
cdr3_nt: TGTGCCATCAGTCCGGGGGTTTCTCAAGAGACCCAGTACTTC
cdr3_aa: CAISPGVSQETQYF

d_call: NA
v_call: TRBV7-2
clone_size: NA
j_call: TRBJ1-1
cdr3_nt: TGTGCCAGCAGCTATGTGGGGGGAAAAACTGAAGCTTTCTTT
cdr3_aa: CASSYVGGKTEAFF

d_call: TRBD1
v_call: TRBV4-3
clone_size: few
j_call: TRBJ1-6
cdr3_nt: TGCGCCAGCAGCCAAGACCGGGACAGGCTTAATTCACCCCTCCACTTT
cdr3_aa: CASSQDRDRLNSPLHF

d_call: NA
v_call: TRBV2
clone_size: NA
j_call: TRBJ1-3
cdr3_nt: TGTGCCAGCAGTGAACTGTCCTTGGGAAACACCATATATTTT
cdr3_aa: CASSELSLGNTIYF

d_call: TRBD1
v_call: TRBV7-9
clone_size: NA
j_call: TRBJ1-1
cdr3_nt: TGTGCCAGCAGCTTGACAGGGTTGTTGGGCACTGAAGCTTTCTTT
cdr3_aa: CASSLTGLLGTEAFF

d_call: NA
v_call: TRBV6-5
clone_size: few
j_call: TRBJ1-2
cdr3_nt: TGTGCCAGTGCCCAGAACTATGGCTACACCTTC
cdr3_aa: CASAQNYGYTF

d_call: TRBD1
v_call: TRBV7-9
clone_size: NA
j_call: TRBJ2-7
cdr3_nt: TGTGCCAGCAGCTTAGAGACAGGGAATTACGAGCAGTACTTC
cdr3_aa: CASSLETGNYEQYF